Each of the 13 T cell receptor beta chains below was sequenced from the same sample in a study of T cells in Graves' hyperthyroidism and ophthalmopathy (dated by TCRdb to the late 2010s). Receptor libraries were prepared by multiplex PCR. The sequencer listed for this sample is Illumina HiSeq 2000. The TCR beta CDR3 regions were amplified from the RNA transcripts. The first round of RT-PCR for the TCR CDR3 was performed with the HTBI primer set and the Qiagen OneStep RT-PCR kit. TCRdb applied fastp at Q25 and MiXCR to the public reads, then kept only in-frame beta chains. Rows are combined by CDR3 protein, so each entry shows the most common genes and DNA. The sample table records approximately 560,000 distinct CDR3 sequences; under 60% of these occur just once. 8% to 8.5% of the sample is held by the ten biggest clonotypes. The specimen was peripheral blood or thyroid tissue (not recorded which). These receptors were taken from a woman aged 18-29 years with Graves' hyperthyroidism. Donor details come from another sample of the same person, matched by shared clones.

The gene calls are TRBV20-1 and TRBJ1-5; 7 positions match TRBD1. V trimming: 3 bases; J trimming: 6 bases; junction bases outside the gene matches: 11. There are 15 residues in the CDR3. CDR1 and CDR2 from the germline V gene are DFQATT and SNEGSKA (reference sequence). CDR3 nucleotides: TGCAGTGCTAGGGCCGGGACAGCGGACGGTCAGCCCCAGCATTTT. It translates to CSARAGTADGQPQHF.

As to this clonotype: The germline gene is not matched at one end of the junction; a read error may be the cause. The chain carries TRBV14 and TRBJ1-4; 9 nucleotides agree with TRBD1. In germline, CDR1 is SGHDN, CDR2 FVKESK. The length of the CDR3 is 14 residues. CDR3 sequence (DNA): TGTGCCAGCAGCAAACAGGGGGCCGGTGAAAAACTGCTTTTT. Encoded protein: CASSKQGAGEKLLF.

Notes on this clonotype: A junction boundary mismatches the germline segment, possibly from a read error. This sequence joins TRBV2 and TRBJ2-2, with D unclear. The CDR3 runs 15 residues. Looked up from germline, CDR1 is SNHLY and CDR2 is FYNNEI. Written as DNA, the CDR3 is TGTGGCAGCAGCTTAGTACAAGCGAACACCGGGGAGCTGTTTTTT. Translating gives CGSSLVQANTGELFF. Together with reference TRBV2 and TRBJ2-2, the CDR3 gives the full variable domain: EPEVTQTPSHQVTQMGQEVILRCVPISNHLYFYWYRQILGQKVEFLVSFYNNEISEKSEIFDDQFSVERPDGSNFTLKIRSTKLEDSAMYFCGSSLVQANTGELFFGEGSRLTVL.

The chain links TRBV25-1 to TRBJ1-6, with 8 bases lining up with TRBD1. The V and J ends lost 6 bases and 6 bases, in that order; junction bases with no gene match: 10. Germline CDR1 MGHDK, CDR2 SYGVNS. There are 16 residues in the CDR3. CDR3 DNA sequence: TGTGCCAGCAGCCTAACAGGGGGTGGCCTTAATTCACCCCTCCACTTT. Protein: CASSLTGGGLNSPLHF.

The V and J genes are TRBV11-2 and TRBJ1-1; D not certain. The germline V gene encodes CDR1 SGHAT and CDR2 FQNNGV. The CDR3 runs to 11 residues. The V and J ends lost 6 bases and 7 bases respectively, with 9 bases between them. CDR3 in DNA: TGTGCCAGCAGGGCGGAGAATGAAGCTTTCTTT. Protein sequence: CASRAENEAFF.

This clonotype was counted ten times or more. The V gene is TRBV24-1, the J gene TRBJ1-1; 9 bases match TRBD1. The germline CDR1 and CDR2 sequences are KGHDR and SFDVKD. V trimming: 3 bases; J trimming: 0 bases; junction bases outside the gene matches: 7. This CDR3 has 17 residues. The CDR3 region is CATSDAPGTGMNTEAFF. The CDR3 bases are TGTGCCACCAGTGATGCCCCCGGGACAGGGATGAACACTGAAGCTTTCTTT.

There are many counts of this clonotype. The chain has TRBV2 and TRBJ1-4; D perhaps matches TRBD1 (6 bases). Germline V lookup: CDR1 SNHLY, CDR2 FYNNEI. V was pared by 7 bases and J by 8 bases, with 8 bases between. This CDR3 has 11 amino acids. CDR3 in DNA: TGTGCCAGCACCGGGACAGAAAAACTGTTTTTT. As protein: CASTGTEKLFF.

J is TRBJ2-7 and V is TRBV7-9; D gene ambiguous. Germline CDR1 reads SEHNR; CDR2 reads FQNEAQ (reference sequence). Between the trimmed V and J ends, which lost 8 bases and 5 bases, there was a span of 19 bases. CDR3 size: 14 residues. The CDR3 nucleotides read TGTGCCAGCGATTTCTCCGGAGATTTCCACGAGCAGTACTTC. Amino acids: CASDFSGDFHEQYF.

This clonotype appeared many times. V gene TRBV29-1 combines with J gene TRBJ1-1; TRBD1 matches at 8 bases. There are 16 residues in the CDR3. From germline, CDR1 is SQVTM and CDR2 ANQGSEA. The V and J ends lost 4 bases and 2 bases, in that order; junction bases with no gene match: 12. The CDR3 DNA reads as TGCAGCGTTGTTTTGGCAGGGGGCCTCCGAAACACTGAAGCTTTCTTT. It encodes CSVVLAGGLRNTEAFF.

This chain connects TRBV9 to TRBJ1-1, with unresolved D. The germline V gene encodes CDR1 SGDLS and CDR2 YYNGEE. This CDR3 is 14 amino acids long. The germline V and J ends were trimmed by 4 bases and 0 bases, with 10 bases remaining between them. CDR3 region: CASSKTEMNTEAFF. CDR3 coding DNA: TGTGCCAGCAGCAAAACCGAAATGAACACTGAAGCTTTCTTT.

The chain carries TRBV2 and TRBJ2-5; 8 bases match TRBD1. The CDR3 is 15 residues long. In germline, CDR1 is SNHLY, CDR2 FYNNEI. Trimming took 10 bases from V and 2 from J; bases not matched to a gene: 12. The CDR3 DNA sequence: TGTGCCACCAACAGGGGGACGGTCAATCAAGAGACCCAGTACTTC. It translates to CATNRGTVNQETQYF.

This clonotype was seen only a few times. This chain uses TRBV20-1 with TRBJ2-7, with a tentative D call TRBD2 (5 bases). CDR1 is DFQATT and CDR2 is SNEGSKA in the germline V gene (reference sequence). This CDR3 contains 13 residues. V shed 3 bases and J shed 2 bases, with 11 bases lying between them. The CDR3 DNA reads as TGCAGTGCTAGGAAGACTACTCCCTACGAGCAGTACTTC. Protein: CSARKTTPYEQYF.

The chain is built from TRBV12-3 or TRBV12-4 and TRBJ2-5, with D possibly TRBD1 on 6 matching bases. The CDR3 extends over 15 amino acids. Between the trimmed V and J ends, which lost 7 bases and 5 bases, there was a span of 20 bases. The DNA for the CDR3 is TGTGCCAGCACCTTCCTAGGGGCAAGGGGGGAGACCCAGTACTTC. Its translation is CASTFLGARGETQYF.